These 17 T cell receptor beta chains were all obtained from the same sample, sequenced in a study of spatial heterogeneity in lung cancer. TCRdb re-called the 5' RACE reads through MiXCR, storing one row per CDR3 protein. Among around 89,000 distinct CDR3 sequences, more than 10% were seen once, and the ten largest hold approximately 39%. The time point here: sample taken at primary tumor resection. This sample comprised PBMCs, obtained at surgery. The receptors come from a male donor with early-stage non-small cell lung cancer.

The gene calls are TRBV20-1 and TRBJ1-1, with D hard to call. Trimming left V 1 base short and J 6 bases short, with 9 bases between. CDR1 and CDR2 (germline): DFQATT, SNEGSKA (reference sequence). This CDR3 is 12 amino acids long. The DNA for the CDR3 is TGCAGTGCTAGAGCTCCATGGTCTGAAGCTTTCTTT. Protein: CSARAPWSEAFF.

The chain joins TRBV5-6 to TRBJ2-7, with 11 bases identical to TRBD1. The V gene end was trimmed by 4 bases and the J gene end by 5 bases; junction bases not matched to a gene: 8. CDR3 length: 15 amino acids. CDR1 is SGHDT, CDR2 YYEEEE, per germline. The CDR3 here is CASSRGQGAFNEQYF. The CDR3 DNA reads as TGTGCCAGCAGCCGCGGACAGGGGGCTTTCAACGAGCAGTACTTC.

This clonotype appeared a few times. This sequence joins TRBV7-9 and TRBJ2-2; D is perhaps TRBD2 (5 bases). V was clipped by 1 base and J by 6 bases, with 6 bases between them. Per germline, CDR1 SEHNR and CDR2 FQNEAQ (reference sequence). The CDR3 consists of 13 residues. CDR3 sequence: CASSLERSGELFF. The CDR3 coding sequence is TGTGCCAGCAGCTTAGAGCGGTCCGGGGAGCTGTTTTTT.

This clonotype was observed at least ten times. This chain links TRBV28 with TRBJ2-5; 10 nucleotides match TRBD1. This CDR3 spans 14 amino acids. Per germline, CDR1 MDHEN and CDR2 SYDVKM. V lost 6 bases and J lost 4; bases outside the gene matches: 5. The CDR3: CASSTRDRGETQYF. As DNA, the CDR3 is TGTGCCAGCAGCACTCGGGACAGGGGAGAGACCCAGTACTTC.

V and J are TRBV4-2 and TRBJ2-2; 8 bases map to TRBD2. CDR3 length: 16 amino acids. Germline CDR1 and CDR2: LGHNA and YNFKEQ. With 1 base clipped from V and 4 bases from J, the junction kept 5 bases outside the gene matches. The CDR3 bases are TGTGCCAGCAGCCAAGTGGGGACTAGGGGCACCGGGGAGCTGTTTTTT. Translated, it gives CASSQVGTRGTGELFF.

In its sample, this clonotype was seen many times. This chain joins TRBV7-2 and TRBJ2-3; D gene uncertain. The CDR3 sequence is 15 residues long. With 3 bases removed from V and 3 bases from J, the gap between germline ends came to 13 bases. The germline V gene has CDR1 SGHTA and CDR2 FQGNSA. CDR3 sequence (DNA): TGTGCCAGCAGCTTTAGCCCGCGGAAAACAGATACGCAGTATTTT. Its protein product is CASSFSPRKTDTQYF. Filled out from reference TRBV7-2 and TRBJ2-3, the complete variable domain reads GAGVSQSPSNKVTEKGKDVELRCDPISGHTALYWYRQSLGQGLEFLIYFQGNSAPDKSGLPSDRFSAERTGGSVSTLTIQRTQQEDSAVYLCASSFSPRKTDTQYFGPGTRLTVL.

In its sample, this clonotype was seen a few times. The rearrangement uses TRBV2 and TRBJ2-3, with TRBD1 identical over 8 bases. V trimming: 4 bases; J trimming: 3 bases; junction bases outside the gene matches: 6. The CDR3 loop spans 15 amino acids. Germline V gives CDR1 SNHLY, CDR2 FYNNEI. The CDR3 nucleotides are TGTGCCAGCAGTGGCGGCAGGGGGCTGACAGATACGCAGTATTTT. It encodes CASSGGRGLTDTQYF. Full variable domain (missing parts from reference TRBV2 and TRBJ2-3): EPEVTQTPSHQVTQMGQEVILRCVPISNHLYFYWYRQILGQKVEFLVSFYNNEISEKSEIFDDQFSVERPDGSNFTLKIRSTKLEDSAMYFCASSGGRGLTDTQYFGPGTRLTVL.

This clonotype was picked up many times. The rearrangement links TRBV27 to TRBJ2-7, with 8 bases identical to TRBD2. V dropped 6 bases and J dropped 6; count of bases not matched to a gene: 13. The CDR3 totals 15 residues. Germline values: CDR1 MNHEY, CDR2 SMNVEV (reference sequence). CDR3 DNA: TGTGCCAGCAGCCCAAGGGGGACTAGTGTTCCCGAGCAGTACTTC. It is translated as CASSPRGTSVPEQYF.

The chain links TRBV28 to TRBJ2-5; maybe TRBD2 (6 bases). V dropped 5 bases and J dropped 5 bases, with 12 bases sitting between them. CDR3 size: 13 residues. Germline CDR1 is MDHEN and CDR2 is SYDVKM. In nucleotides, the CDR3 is TGTGCCAGCAGTCCGCTAGCGATGGAGACCCAGTACTTC. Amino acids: CASSPLAMETQYF.

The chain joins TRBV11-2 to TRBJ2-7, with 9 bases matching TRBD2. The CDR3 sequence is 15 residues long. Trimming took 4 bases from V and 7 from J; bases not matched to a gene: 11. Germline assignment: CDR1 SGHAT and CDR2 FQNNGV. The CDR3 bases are TGTGCCAGCAGCTCCACGGCTAGCGGGGTGGAGGAGCAGTACTTC. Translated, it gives CASSSTASGVEEQYF.

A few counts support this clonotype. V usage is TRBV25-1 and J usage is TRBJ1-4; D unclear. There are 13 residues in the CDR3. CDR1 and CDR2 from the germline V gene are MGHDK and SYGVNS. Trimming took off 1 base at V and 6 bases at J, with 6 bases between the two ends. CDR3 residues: CASSEFGDEKLFF. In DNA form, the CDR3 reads TGTGCCAGCAGTGAATTTGGGGATGAAAAACTGTTTTTT.

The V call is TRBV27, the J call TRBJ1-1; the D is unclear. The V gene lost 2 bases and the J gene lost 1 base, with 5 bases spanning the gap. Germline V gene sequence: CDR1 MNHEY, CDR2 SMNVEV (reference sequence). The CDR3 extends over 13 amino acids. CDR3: CASSLTWNTEAFF. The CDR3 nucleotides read TGTGCCAGCAGTTTAACTTGGAACACTGAAGCTTTCTTT.

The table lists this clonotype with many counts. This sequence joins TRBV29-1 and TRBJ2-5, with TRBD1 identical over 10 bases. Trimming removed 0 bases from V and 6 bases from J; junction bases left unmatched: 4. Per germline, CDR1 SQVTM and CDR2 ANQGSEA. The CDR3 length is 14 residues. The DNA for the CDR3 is TGCAGCGTTGAAGAGAGGGACAGGGGAAAGACCCAGTACTTC. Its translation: CSVEERDRGKTQYF.

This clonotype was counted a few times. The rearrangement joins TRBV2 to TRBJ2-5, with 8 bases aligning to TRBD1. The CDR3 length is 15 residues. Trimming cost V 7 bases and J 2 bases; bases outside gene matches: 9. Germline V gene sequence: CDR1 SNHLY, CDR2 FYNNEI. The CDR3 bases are TGTGCCAGCAAAGCCTTCAGGACAGGGCAAGAGACCCAGTACTTC. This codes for CASKAFRTGQETQYF.

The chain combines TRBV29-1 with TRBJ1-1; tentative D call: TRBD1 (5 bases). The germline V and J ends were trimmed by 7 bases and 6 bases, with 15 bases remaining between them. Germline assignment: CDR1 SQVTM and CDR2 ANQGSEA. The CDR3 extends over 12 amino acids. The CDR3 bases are TGCAGCGCTATTGTCAGGGCCGCTGAAGCTTTCTTT. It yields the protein CSAIVRAAEAFF.

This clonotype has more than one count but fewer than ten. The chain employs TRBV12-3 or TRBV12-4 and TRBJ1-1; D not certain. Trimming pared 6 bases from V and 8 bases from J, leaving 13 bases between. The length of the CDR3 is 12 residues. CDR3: CASSRGRREAFF. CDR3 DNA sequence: TGTGCCAGCAGCCGGGGTAGGAGGGAAGCTTTCTTT.

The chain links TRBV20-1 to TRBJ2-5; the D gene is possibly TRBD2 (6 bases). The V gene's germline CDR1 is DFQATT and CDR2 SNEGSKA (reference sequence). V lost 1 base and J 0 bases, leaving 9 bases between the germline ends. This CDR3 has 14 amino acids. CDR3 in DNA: TGCAGTGCTAGAGTTGCGGGAAACCAAGAGACCCAGTACTTC. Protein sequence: CSARVAGNQETQYF.